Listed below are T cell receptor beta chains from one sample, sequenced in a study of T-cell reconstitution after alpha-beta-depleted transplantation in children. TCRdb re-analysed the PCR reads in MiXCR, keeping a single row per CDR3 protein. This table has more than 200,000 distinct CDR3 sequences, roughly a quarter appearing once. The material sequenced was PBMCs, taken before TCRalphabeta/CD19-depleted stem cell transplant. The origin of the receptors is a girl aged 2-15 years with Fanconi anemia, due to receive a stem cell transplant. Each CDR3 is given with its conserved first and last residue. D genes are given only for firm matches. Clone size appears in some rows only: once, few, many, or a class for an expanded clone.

cdr3_nt: TGCAGTGCTAGTGTTCTTCCAGGGGGGACAGATACGCAGTATTTT
cdr3_aa: CSASVLPGGTDTQYF
clone_size: .
j_call: TRBJ2-3
d_call: .
v_call: TRBV20-1

cdr3_nt: TGTGCCAGCAGCTTAGCGACTAGCGGGGGACAAGAGACCCAGTACTTC
cdr3_aa: CASSLATSGGQETQYF
clone_size: few
j_call: TRBJ2-5
d_call: TRBD2
v_call: TRBV7-2

cdr3_nt: TGTGCCAGCAGCTTAGAGTTCAGGTCTAATTCACCCCTCCACTTT
cdr3_aa: CASSLEFRSNSPLHF
clone_size: many
j_call: TRBJ1-6
d_call: .
v_call: TRBV7-9

cdr3_nt: TGCAGTGCTAGGACAGCTCCGGAGACCCAGTACTTC
cdr3_aa: CSARTAPETQYF
clone_size: .
j_call: TRBJ2-5
d_call: .
v_call: TRBV20-1

cdr3_nt: TGCAGCGTTGTTAGCCAGGAGGTTTTTGCGGCTTTCTTT
cdr3_aa: CSVVSQEVFAAFF
clone_size: many
j_call: TRBJ1-1
d_call: .
v_call: TRBV29-1

cdr3_nt: TGTGCCTCAGGGGGCGAGCAGTACTTC
cdr3_aa: CASGGEQYF
clone_size: few
j_call: TRBJ2-7
d_call: TRBD1
v_call: TRBV5-6

cdr3_nt: TGCAGTGCTGGTTACACGACCCAGTACTTC
cdr3_aa: CSAGYTTQYF
clone_size: many
j_call: TRBJ2-5
d_call: .
v_call: TRBV20-1

cdr3_nt: TGTGCCAGCAGTTTATTTTGGCAGGGGCAGGCCAAAAACATTCAGTACTTC
cdr3_aa: CASSLFWQGQAKNIQYF
clone_size: .
j_call: TRBJ2-4
d_call: .
v_call: TRBV28

cdr3_nt: TGCGCCAGCAGGGACAGGGGGCGTGCCTACGAGCAGTACTTC
cdr3_aa: CASRDRGRAYEQYF
clone_size: .
j_call: TRBJ2-7
d_call: TRBD1
v_call: TRBV5-1

cdr3_nt: TGTGCCAGCAGCCCGTTGAAGGAAGAGACCCAGTACTTC
cdr3_aa: CASSPLKEETQYF
clone_size: many
j_call: TRBJ2-5
d_call: .
v_call: TRBV7-2

cdr3_nt: TGCAGTGCTAGCATAGCGGGGTACCAAGAGACCCAGTACTTC
cdr3_aa: CSASIAGYQETQYF
clone_size: .
j_call: TRBJ2-5
d_call: TRBD2
v_call: TRBV20-1

cdr3_nt: TGTGCCAGCAGCTCGCCCTGGACAGGGGGCTCCTACGAGCAGTACTTC
cdr3_aa: CASSSPWTGGSYEQYF
clone_size: few
j_call: TRBJ2-7
d_call: TRBD1
v_call: TRBV7-9

cdr3_nt: TGCAGCGCTCGGGACAGGTCCACGACCTACGAGCAGTACTTC
cdr3_aa: CSARDRSTTYEQYF
clone_size: .
j_call: TRBJ2-7
d_call: TRBD1
v_call: TRBV29-1

cdr3_nt: TGTGCCAGCAGCTTAACGCGCCACACAGATGGGTCGGATACGCAGTATTTT
cdr3_aa: CASSLTRHTDGSDTQYF
clone_size: .
j_call: TRBJ2-3
d_call: .
v_call: TRBV7-3

cdr3_nt: TGCGCCAGCAGGGTCATTGGGGACGCCACTAATGAAAAACTGTTTTTT
cdr3_aa: CASRVIGDATNEKLFF
clone_size: few
j_call: TRBJ1-4
d_call: .
v_call: TRBV5-1

cdr3_nt: TGCGCCAGCAGTGGAACTAGCGGGGGAGGAGCCGGGGAGCTGTTTTTT
cdr3_aa: CASSGTSGGGAGELFF
clone_size: .
j_call: TRBJ2-2
d_call: TRBD2
v_call: TRBV10-2

cdr3_nt: TGCAGTGCTAGAGACCTCACGAACACTGAAGCTTTCTTT
cdr3_aa: CSARDLTNTEAFF
clone_size: .
j_call: TRBJ1-1
d_call: .
v_call: TRBV20-1

cdr3_nt: TGCAGTGCTGACGGGGGGACGAAGACCCAGTACTTC
cdr3_aa: CSADGGTKTQYF
clone_size: .
j_call: TRBJ2-5
d_call: TRBD2
v_call: TRBV20-1

cdr3_nt: TGTGCCACCAGCAGAGATCCCAGGGGGTGGGAGACCCAGTACTTC
cdr3_aa: CATSRDPRGWETQYF
clone_size: .
j_call: TRBJ2-5
d_call: TRBD1
v_call: TRBV15

cdr3_nt: TGTGCCAGCAGTGTGCTATCCACCGGGGAGCTGTTTTTT
cdr3_aa: CASSVLSTGELFF
clone_size: once
j_call: TRBJ2-2
d_call: .
v_call: TRBV25-1

cdr3_nt: TGTGCCAGCAGCTTGGGGGGTCGGGCACTAGCGGTCTCCTACAATGAGCAGTTCTTC
cdr3_aa: CASSLGGRALAVSYNEQFF
clone_size: .
j_call: TRBJ2-1
d_call: TRBD2
v_call: TRBV5-6

cdr3_nt: TGCAGCGTGTTGGGACAGGTGGCTTTCTTT
cdr3_aa: CSVLGQVAFF
clone_size: many
j_call: TRBJ1-1
d_call: TRBD1
v_call: TRBV29-1

cdr3_nt: TGCGCCAGCAGCAAAAAAGGACAGGGGGAGATGGGCACTGAAGCTTTCTTT
cdr3_aa: CASSKKGQGEMGTEAFF
clone_size: .
j_call: TRBJ1-1
d_call: .
v_call: TRBV21-1

cdr3_nt: TGTGCCAGCAGCCAAGAGGTTGGAGCGGGATCCTACAATGAGCAGTTCTTC
cdr3_aa: CASSQEVGAGSYNEQFF
clone_size: many
j_call: TRBJ2-1
d_call: TRBD2
v_call: TRBV4-2

cdr3_nt: TGCAGCGTTGAAGGACTAGCGGAAAACTCCTACGAGCAGTACTTC
cdr3_aa: CSVEGLAENSYEQYF
clone_size: many
j_call: TRBJ2-7
d_call: TRBD2
v_call: TRBV29-1

cdr3_nt: TGTGCCAGCAGCTTAACCGGGACAGGCCCTTCCTACGAGCAGTACTTC
cdr3_aa: CASSLTGTGPSYEQYF
clone_size: once
j_call: TRBJ2-7
d_call: TRBD1
v_call: TRBV7-3

cdr3_nt: TGCAGTGCTCGGCCCTGGGGGACCCAGTACTTC
cdr3_aa: CSARPWGTQYF
clone_size: few
j_call: TRBJ2-5
d_call: .
v_call: TRBV20-1

cdr3_nt: TGCGCCAGCAGCCAGAACGACAGATGGAACACTGAAGCTTTCTTT
cdr3_aa: CASSQNDRWNTEAFF
clone_size: .
j_call: TRBJ1-1
d_call: .
v_call: TRBV4-1

cdr3_nt: TGCGCCAGCAGCGGGGGACTTTACAATGAGCAGTTCTTC
cdr3_aa: CASSGGLYNEQFF
clone_size: many
j_call: TRBJ2-1
d_call: .
v_call: TRBV5-1

cdr3_nt: TGTGCCAGCAGCTTATCGCCTAGCGGAGGCTACGAGCAGTACTTC
cdr3_aa: CASSLSPSGGYEQYF
clone_size: many
j_call: TRBJ2-7
d_call: TRBD2
v_call: TRBV11-2

cdr3_nt: TGTGCCAGCAGCTTCCCGGACCGGGTTTGGGACACTGAAGCTTTCTTT
cdr3_aa: CASSFPDRVWDTEAFF
clone_size: .
j_call: TRBJ1-1
d_call: .
v_call: TRBV7-9

cdr3_nt: TGCAGGGCCGACAGGTCCTACGAGCAGTACTTC
cdr3_aa: CRADRSYEQYF
clone_size: .
j_call: TRBJ2-7
d_call: .
v_call: TRBV20-1

cdr3_nt: TGCAGCGTTGAGCTTCTCTCCACCTACGAGCAGTACTTC
cdr3_aa: CSVELLSTYEQYF
clone_size: many
j_call: TRBJ2-7
d_call: .
v_call: TRBV29-1

cdr3_nt: TGCAGCTCGCTCCTCGGACACAGACCAGATACGCAGTATTTT
cdr3_aa: CSSLLGHRPDTQYF
clone_size: .
j_call: TRBJ2-3
d_call: .
v_call: TRBV20-1

cdr3_nt: TGTGCCAGCAGTTCCCATGGGGACTATAATGAAAAACTGTTTTTT
cdr3_aa: CASSSHGDYNEKLFF
clone_size: .
j_call: TRBJ1-4
d_call: .
v_call: TRBV28

cdr3_nt: TGTGCCTGGAGTGTAGATTCGGGCTACGAGCAGTACTTC
cdr3_aa: CAWSVDSGYEQYF
clone_size: few
j_call: TRBJ2-7
d_call: .
v_call: TRBV30

cdr3_nt: TGTGCCAGCAGTTTAAGAGCAGGTCCTCAGGATGAGCAGTTCTTC
cdr3_aa: CASSLRAGPQDEQFF
clone_size: .
j_call: TRBJ2-1
d_call: .
v_call: TRBV12-3/TRBV12-4

cdr3_nt: TGCAGCGTTGGGGAGGGAGACTACGAGCAGTACTTC
cdr3_aa: CSVGEGDYEQYF
clone_size: many
j_call: TRBJ2-7
d_call: TRBD2
v_call: TRBV29-1

cdr3_nt: TGTGCCAGCAGCTTCTCGGGGGGCCAGGCAGATACGCAGTATTTT
cdr3_aa: CASSFSGGQADTQYF
clone_size: once
j_call: TRBJ2-3
d_call: .
v_call: TRBV7-3

cdr3_nt: TGCAGTGCTAGAGTAGACAGTAACTCACCCCTCCACTTT
cdr3_aa: CSARVDSNSPLHF
clone_size: many
j_call: TRBJ1-6
d_call: .
v_call: TRBV20-1

cdr3_nt: TGTGCCACCAGTGATCCAGGGAATGAGCAGTTCTTC
cdr3_aa: CATSDPGNEQFF
clone_size: .
j_call: TRBJ2-1
d_call: .
v_call: TRBV24-1

cdr3_nt: TGCAGCGTTAACGACCTGAACACTGAAGCTTTCTTT
cdr3_aa: CSVNDLNTEAFF
clone_size: few
j_call: TRBJ1-1
d_call: .
v_call: TRBV29-1

cdr3_nt: TGCGCCAGTTCCGACGGTGGTGGTCAGCCCCAGCATTTT
cdr3_aa: CASSDGGGQPQHF
clone_size: .
j_call: TRBJ1-5
d_call: .
v_call: TRBV10-1

cdr3_nt: TGTGCCAGCAGTTACCCAGGCATTACAGATACGCAGTATTTT
cdr3_aa: CASSYPGITDTQYF
clone_size: .
j_call: TRBJ2-3
d_call: .
v_call: TRBV6-8

cdr3_nt: TGTGCCATCAGTGGAGGTGTAGGGGTGGGTCAGCCCCAGCATTTT
cdr3_aa: CAISGGVGVGQPQHF
clone_size: .
j_call: TRBJ1-5
d_call: .
v_call: TRBV10-3

cdr3_nt: TGCAGCGTTGAAAGCGAGGGGGTGGGCTACGAGCAGTACTTC
cdr3_aa: CSVESEGVGYEQYF
clone_size: many
j_call: TRBJ2-7
d_call: .
v_call: TRBV29-1

cdr3_nt: TGTGCCAGCAGTTTAAGTCCAGAACAGTACTTC
cdr3_aa: CASSLSPEQYF
clone_size: .
j_call: TRBJ2-7
d_call: .
v_call: TRBV28

cdr3_nt: TGTGCCACCAGTGAAGCGGGGGTTGCGAACACCGGGGAGCTGTTTTTT
cdr3_aa: CATSEAGVANTGELFF
clone_size: .
j_call: TRBJ2-2
d_call: TRBD2
v_call: TRBV24-1

cdr3_nt: TGTGCCAGCAGATCGTCCGGGACGTTTGAGCAGTTCTTC
cdr3_aa: CASRSSGTFEQFF
clone_size: .
j_call: TRBJ2-1
d_call: .
v_call: TRBV12-3/TRBV12-4

cdr3_nt: TGTGCCAGCTCACCGGGACAGGGCCGCTACGAGCAGTACTTC
cdr3_aa: CASSPGQGRYEQYF
clone_size: few
j_call: TRBJ2-7
d_call: TRBD1
v_call: TRBV18

cdr3_nt: TGTGCCACCAGGGGGTTCAGCACAGATACGCAGTATTTT
cdr3_aa: CATRGFSTDTQYF
clone_size: many
j_call: TRBJ2-3
d_call: TRBD1
v_call: TRBV12-3/TRBV12-4

cdr3_nt: TGTGCCTGCAGCCCGAACCCGGGACAGGGAAACAATGAGCAGTTCTTC
cdr3_aa: CACSPNPGQGNNEQFF
clone_size: .
j_call: TRBJ2-1
d_call: TRBD1
v_call: TRBV7-3

cdr3_nt: TGTGCCAGCAGTGAATATCCCCATAACTCCTACGAGCAGTACTTC
cdr3_aa: CASSEYPHNSYEQYF
clone_size: .
j_call: TRBJ2-7
d_call: .
v_call: TRBV25-1

cdr3_nt: TGTGCCACCAGTGATTTGGAGGGCGGGGAGCAGTTCTTC
cdr3_aa: CATSDLEGGEQFF
clone_size: many
j_call: TRBJ2-1
d_call: .
v_call: TRBV24-1

cdr3_nt: TGTGCCAGCTCACCACCGAGCGGGGTTACCTACGAGCAGTACTTC
cdr3_aa: CASSPPSGVTYEQYF
clone_size: few
j_call: TRBJ2-7
d_call: TRBD2
v_call: TRBV18

cdr3_nt: TGTGCCAGCAAGAAGGGGGCAGCGGATTCCTACGAGCAGTACTTC
cdr3_aa: CASKKGAADSYEQYF
clone_size: few
j_call: TRBJ2-7
d_call: TRBD1
v_call: TRBV2